This TCR beta chain was documented in a study of T cell repertoires in cytomegalovirus infection. In the study overall: Matching HLA type, along with CMV infection, was indicated by public TCR beta signatures.

CDR1 is SGHTA and CDR2 is FQGNSA in the germline V gene. CDR3 length equals 15 residues. J was trimmed by 6 bases and V by 5 bases; bases with no gene match: 9. Using its own MiXCR run on the reads, TCRdb lists one record per CDR3 protein. This repertoire shows just over 150,000 distinct CDR3 sequences, around 24% found once; its top ten account for about 10%. This clonotype has ten or more counts. This receptor was obtained from a human donor in good health (CMV status not recorded). Some clones in this sample may be carry-over from other donors' samples. Sequenced: PBMCs. The V and J genes are TRBV7-2 and TRBJ2-2; 7 bases map to TRBD2. This CDR3 reads CASSVSGTPPGELFF. The DNA for the CDR3 is TGTGCCAGCAGCGTCAGCGGGACGCCCCCCGGGGAGCTGTTTTTT.